One sample yielded the 9 T cell receptor beta chains listed below, sequenced in a study of T-cell memory formation after mild COVID-19. A single record per CDR3 protein comes from TCRdb applying MiXCR to the 5' RACE reads. The sample records around 440,000 distinct CDR3 sequences, roughly 18% being singletons. Sequencing was done on a sample of PBMCs or a T cell subset sorted from them (not recorded which). These receptors were obtained from an adult woman who had mild COVID-19 (a few samples of this study predate the infection). Cell type and time point are not known.

The chain has TRBV7-9 and TRBJ1-1; D may be TRBD1 (5 bases). The germline V and J ends were trimmed by 4 bases and 4 bases, with 10 bases remaining between them. Germline V CDR1 and CDR2: SEHNR, FQNEAQ (reference sequence). The CDR3 runs to 13 residues. Written as DNA, the CDR3 is TGTGCCAGCAGCTCCGGACATTTCACTGAAGCTTTCTTT. Translating gives CASSSGHFTEAFF.

The genes are TRBV14 and TRBJ2-1; maybe TRBD1 (6 bases). Germline V gene data show CDR1 as SGHDN and CDR2 as FVKESK. The ends were cut back, 3 bases at V and 8 bases at J, with 11 bases in the middle. The CDR3 loop spans 13 amino acids. In DNA form, the CDR3 reads TGTGCCAGCAGCCAGTACAGGGTCCATGAGCAGTTCTTC. Translating gives CASSQYRVHEQFF.

This clonotype appeared many times. V gene TRBV20-1 combines with J gene TRBJ2-1; no reliable D call. Trimming took 4 bases from V and 7 from J, leaving 17 bases between them. Germline V gene data show CDR1 as DFQATT and CDR2 as SNEGSKA (reference sequence). The CDR3 length is 14 residues. The CDR3 DNA reads TGCAGTGCTACGACGGGCTTAACTACTAATGAGCAGTTCTTC. Translation gives CSATTGLTTNEQFF.

CDR3: CASSQSGGPHEQFF. The CDR3 nucleotides read TGTGCCAGCAGCCAGAGCGGGGGCCCACATGAGCAGTTCTTC. This chain connects TRBV5-5 to TRBJ2-1, with 8 nucleotides matching TRBD2. The CDR3 sequence is 14 residues long. Looked up from germline, CDR1 is SGHKS and CDR2 is YYEKEE (reference sequence). V was pared by 4 bases and J by 8 bases, with 8 bases of the junction left unmatched.

The chain recombines TRBV18 with TRBJ2-1; 9 bases fit TRBD2. Germline V CDR1 and CDR2: KGHSH, LQKENI. The junction had 7 bases not matched to a gene; V was cut back by 0 bases and J by 7 bases. This CDR3 is built from 16 residues. This CDR3 is CASSPPAGGPSNEQFF. CDR3 in DNA: TGTGCCAGCTCACCACCGGCGGGGGGGCCTTCAAATGAGCAGTTCTTC.

The chain recombines TRBV29-1 with TRBJ2-3; 9 nucleotides agree with TRBD2. The CDR3 is made up of 16 amino acids. CDR1 is SQVTM and CDR2 is ANQGSEA in the germline V gene. Losses at the gene ends were 4 bases for V and 0 bases for J; bases not matched to a gene: 8. CDR3 loop: CSVVVLAGSSTDTQYF. The CDR3 DNA sequence: TGCAGCGTTGTTGTTCTAGCGGGATCTAGCACAGATACGCAGTATTTT.

This clonotype has only a few counts. The DNA for the CDR3 is TGTGCCAGCAGCCAAGACTGGCCTACAGGTTCGGATGAGCAGTTCTTC. This codes for CASSQDWPTGSDEQFF. The chain joins TRBV14 to TRBJ2-1; D is possibly TRBD1 (5 bases). Germline CDR1 reads SGHDN; CDR2 reads FVKESK. The CDR3 covers 16 residues. Trimming shortened V by 0 bases and J by 8 bases, and 17 bases separated the two germline ends.

The chain joins TRBV9 to TRBJ2-4, with 7 bases aligning to TRBD2. V lost 0 bases to trimming and J lost 9 bases; unmatched junction nucleotides: 6. CDR1 SGDLS and CDR2 YYNGEE come from the germline V gene. The CDR3 totals 14 residues. This CDR3 reads CASSVDAGAGIQYF. The DNA of the CDR3 is TGTGCCAGCAGCGTAGATGCGGGAGCCGGCATTCAGTACTTC. Full variable domain (missing parts from reference TRBV9 and TRBJ2-4): DSGVTQTPKHLITATGQRVTLRCSPRSGDLSVYWYQQSLDQGLQFLIQYYNGEERAKGNILERFSAQQFPDLHSELNLSSLELGDSALYFCASSVDAGAGIQYFGAGTRLSVL.

This clonotype showed up just once. For the CDR3, the DNA is TGTGCCGGTCGACAGGATGGCACAGATACGCAGTATTTT. Translated, it gives CAGRQDGTDTQYF. This sequence joins TRBV7-9 and TRBJ2-3; maybe TRBD1 (6 bases). The CDR3 runs to 13 residues. Germline lookup yields CDR1 SEHNR and CDR2 FQNEAQ (reference sequence). Trimming took off 11 bases at V and 1 base at J, with 13 bases between the two ends.